The 22 T cell receptor beta chains presented below share a single source sample, sequenced in a study of blood T cell repertoires in COVID-19 (dated by TCRdb to the early 2020s). Libraries were made using the immunoSEQ multiplex PCR assay. TCRdb re-hosts the immuneACCESS table, in-frame sequences only. Its copies lack some clones; in the studies checked, an unresolved V gene accounts for under half of them, and the cause for the rest is not known. The sample has over 60,000 clones on record, around 90% of them singletons. Together, the top ten hold 5% to 6.5% of the sample. Source material: peripheral blood. The origin of the receptors is a man between 50 and 59 years old with acute or convalescent COVID-19.

This sequence joins TRBV7-2 and TRBJ1-4; 11 nucleotides match TRBD1. Trimming took 3 bases from V and 10 from J; bases not matched to a gene: 10. There are 16 residues in the CDR3. Germline loops: CDR1 SGHTA, CDR2 FQGNSA. The CDR3 reads CASSFLGTGGLGKLFF. The CDR3 nucleotides are TGTGCCAGCAGCTTTTTGGGGACAGGGGGACTTGGAAAACTGTTTTTT.

The chain links TRBV12-3 or TRBV12-4 to TRBJ2-1; weak D call: TRBD2 (5 bases). The CDR3 has 12 amino acids. Between the trimmed V and J ends, which lost 7 bases and 8 bases, there was a span of 12 bases. The CDR3 sequence: CASTLAPDEQFF. In DNA form, the CDR3 reads TGTGCCAGCACCCTAGCCCCCGATGAGCAGTTCTTC.

This clone was detected once. This sequence joins TRBV29-1 and TRBJ2-2; TRBD1 matches at 8 bases. The germline V gene encodes CDR1 SQVTM and CDR2 ANQGSEA. Trimming at V came to 7 bases and at J to 7 bases, leaving 11 bases not matched to a gene. This CDR3 is 14 amino acids long. In nucleotides, the CDR3 is TGCAGCGCGAGCCCCCAGGGGGCCGTCGGGGAGCTGTTTTTT. Translation gives CSASPQGAVGELFF.

The chain uses TRBV29-1 and TRBJ2-6; D is unclear. Per the germline V gene, CDR1 is SQVTM and CDR2 is ANQGSEA. Trimming removed 4 bases from V and 0 bases from J, with 7 bases in between. This CDR3 is built from 14 residues. In DNA, the CDR3 is TGCAGCGTTGGCAGTCCCTCTGGGGCCAACGTCCTGACTTTC. This translates into CSVGSPSGANVLTF.

DNA of the CDR3: TGCGCCAGCCCCCAAAACACAGGGTTTTTTCCCAGCTCCTATAATTCACCCCTCCACTTT. Translated, it gives CASPQNTGFFPSSYNSPLHF. V is TRBV5-1 and J is TRBJ1-6; possibly TRBD1 for D (6 bases). V was shortened by 7 bases and J by 0 bases, with 26 bases between the two germline ends. Germline assignment: CDR1 SGHRS and CDR2 YFSETQ. The length of the CDR3 is 20 residues.

This clone was found a few times. CDR3 DNA sequence: TGCAGCGTTGAAAGGTCCCGACAAAGGTCTTTGGAGCAGTACTTC. As protein: CSVERSRQRSLEQYF. The chain joins TRBV29-1 to TRBJ2-7, with unresolved D. There are 15 residues in the CDR3. The germline gives CDR1 SQVTM, CDR2 ANQGSEA. Deletions cut 2 bases from V and 7 bases from J, with 21 bases between.

The rearrangement links TRBV27 to TRBJ1-1, with TRBD1 matching 7 bases. The CDR3 length is 11 residues. In germline, CDR1 is MNHEY, CDR2 SMNVEV (reference sequence). V shed 7 bases and J 9 bases; nucleotides not matched to a gene: 5. In nucleotides, the CDR3 is TGTGCCAGCAAAACAGGGGCTAAAGCTTTCTTT. Protein: CASKTGAKAFF.

On this clone: This same CDR3 is encoded by further DNA sequences in the sample. The chain joins TRBV2 to TRBJ2-2; D is perhaps TRBD2 (6 bases). The CDR3 is 14 amino acids. V shed 3 bases and J shed 1 base, with 6 bases lying between them. Germline V lookup: CDR1 SNHLY, CDR2 FYNNEI. This CDR3 reads CASSETRNTGELFF. CDR3 DNA sequence: TGTGCCAGCAGTGAGACTAGGAACACCGGGGAGCTGTTTTTT.

The rearrangement joins TRBV6-5 to TRBJ2-7; the D is unclear. CDR3 size: 13 residues. The germline V gene encodes CDR1 MNHEY and CDR2 SVGAGI. Trimming took 2 bases from V and 7 from J, leaving 12 bases between them. The CDR3 region is CASSYAAEMEQYF. The CDR3 nucleotides are TGTGCCAGCAGTTACGCGGCCGAAATGGAGCAGTACTTC.

The chain carries TRBV7-2 and TRBJ1-1; 7 bases align to TRBD1. This CDR3 contains 15 residues. After removal of 1 base from V and 4 bases from J, the junction contained 6 bases not matched to a gene. Germline CDR1 and CDR2: SGHTA and FQGNSA. The CDR3 DNA reads TGTGCCAGCAGCTTAGATTTGACAGGGACCACTGAAGCTTTCTTT. The encoded protein is CASSLDLTGTTEAFF.

The rearrangement links TRBV6-2 or TRBV6-3 to TRBJ1-1; TRBD1 matches at 8 bases. The CDR3 has 19 residues. With 0 bases clipped from V and 0 bases from J, the junction kept 12 bases outside the gene matches. Germline CDR1 and CDR2: MNHEY and SVGEGT. The CDR3 region has the DNA TGTGCCAGCAGTTACTCGGAGGGCAGGGGGCGCCGAATGAACACTGAAGCTTTCTTT. This translates into CASSYSEGRGRRMNTEAFF.

The chain combines TRBV6-5 with TRBJ2-7; 10 nucleotides line up with TRBD2. From germline, CDR1 is MNHEY and CDR2 SVGAGI. With 7 bases clipped from V and 2 bases from J, the junction kept 5 bases outside the gene matches. CDR3 length: 14 amino acids. Here the CDR3 DNA reads TGTGCCAGCATTGGGACTAGCGTCCCCTACGAGCAGTACTTC. This sequence encodes CASIGTSVPYEQYF.

This chain connects TRBV7-2 to TRBJ1-1, with D hard to call. The CDR3 extends over 13 amino acids. The germline V and J ends were trimmed by 1 base and 1 base, with 4 bases remaining between them. Germline V gives CDR1 SGHTA, CDR2 FQGNSA. CDR3 nucleotides: TGTGCCAGCAGCTTAGTTAGGAACACTGAAGCTTTCTTT. Its protein is CASSLVRNTEAFF.

The chain uses TRBV29-1 and TRBJ1-1; tentatively, D is TRBD1 (5 bases). Trimming left V 4 bases short and J 0 bases short, with 12 bases between. The germline V gene encodes CDR1 SQVTM and CDR2 ANQGSEA. The CDR3 has 14 amino acids. The CDR3 is CSVAPGHLNTEAFF. Written as DNA, the CDR3 is TGCAGCGTTGCCCCCGGACACTTGAACACTGAAGCTTTCTTT.

This clone was counted a single time. CDR3 sequence (DNA): TGTGCCAGCAGCTCGGTACAGGGTGGACTCTATGGCTACACCTTC. Its translation is CASSSVQGGLYGYTF. The rearrangement links TRBV7-9 to TRBJ1-2; tentatively, D is TRBD1 (6 bases). Trimming removed 4 bases at V and 4 bases at J, with 16 bases between. The length of the CDR3 is 15 residues. The V gene's germline CDR1 is SEHNR and CDR2 FQNEAQ (reference sequence).

This clone was counted once. V usage is TRBV10-3 and J usage is TRBJ2-5; 11 bases align to TRBD1. J lost 4 bases, V lost 5 bases, and 6 bases had no gene match. CDR1 is ENHRY, CDR2 SYGVKD, per germline. The CDR3 spans 15 residues. The CDR3 loop is CAISFRDRGGETQYF. The CDR3 coding sequence is TGTGCCATCAGTTTCCGGGACAGGGGGGGAGAGACCCAGTACTTC.

The V call is TRBV14, the J call TRBJ1-1, with D maybe TRBD1 (6 bases). V was cut by 3 bases and J by 9 bases, with 14 bases left in between. This CDR3 region has 13 residues. The germline CDR1 and CDR2 sequences are SGHDN and FVKESK. The CDR3 DNA reads as TGTGCCAGCAGCCACCCAGGGGTTTCTAAAGCTTTCTTT. This sequence encodes CASSHPGVSKAFF. Full variable domain (rest looked up from reference TRBV14 and TRBJ1-1): EAGVTQFPSHSVIEKGQTVTLRCDPISGHDNLYWYRRVMGKEIKFLLHFVKESKQDESGMPNNRFLAERTGGTYSTLKVQPAELEDSGVYFCASSHPGVSKAFFGQGTRLTVV.

The chain combines TRBV6-4 with TRBJ1-6; unclear D gene. Trimming took off 3 bases at V and 7 bases at J, with 7 bases between the two ends. This CDR3 has 13 amino acids. Germline V gene data show CDR1 as MRHNA and CDR2 as SNTAGT. The CDR3 spells CASSESTNSPLHF. CDR3 sequence (DNA): TGTGCCAGCAGTGAAAGTACAAATTCACCCCTCCACTTT.

The V call is TRBV5-4, the J call TRBJ1-4; 9 positions agree with TRBD1. Germline V gene lookup returns CDR1 SGHNT and CDR2 YYREEE (reference sequence). The CDR3 sequence is 14 residues long. V shed 1 base and J 6 bases; nucleotides not matched to a gene: 1. CDR3 residues: CASSLRQGDEKLFF. The CDR3 nucleotides read TGTGCCAGCAGCTTGCGACAGGGGGATGAAAAACTGTTTTTT.

This chain connects TRBV18 to TRBJ2-5, with D hard to call. This CDR3 is 13 amino acids long. The germline gives CDR1 KGHSH, CDR2 LQKENI. V gave up 3 bases and J gave up 5 bases, with 10 bases separating them. The DNA of the CDR3 is TGTGCCAGCTCACCCGGCGGAGCGGAGACCCAGTACTTC. It codes for CASSPGGAETQYF.

The chain is built from TRBV19 and TRBJ1-1; D uncertain. This CDR3 region has 12 residues. V dropped 5 bases and J dropped 1 base, with 5 bases sitting between them. CDR1 is LNHDA, CDR2 SQIVND, per germline (reference sequence). The CDR3 loop is CASSLWNTEAFF. The DNA of the CDR3 is TGTGCCAGTAGTCTGTGGAACACTGAAGCTTTCTTT.

The chain joins TRBV11-2 to TRBJ2-7, with TRBD1 as a possible D gene (7 bases). CDR1 is SGHAT, CDR2 FQNNGV, per germline. The CDR3 loop spans 14 amino acids. The V end was cut by 1 base, the J end by 3 bases, with 10 bases between. The CDR3 reads CASSLAGGNYEQYF. CDR3 nucleotides: TGTGCCAGCAGCTTAGCAGGGGGGAACTACGAGCAGTACTTC.